This passage covers 26 T cell receptor beta chains from one sample sequenced in a study of CD8 T cells in ankylosing spondylitis (dated by TCRdb to between 2016 and 2019). The investigation overall reported the following: A TCR beta motif made up of several highly homologous amino acid variants appeared to be characteristic of blood from ankylosing spondylitis patients.

No antigen is known for these receptors. The library relied on 5' RACE. Data came from an Illumina HiSeq 2500. TCRdb trimmed the raw reads at Q25, called clones with MiXCR and kept productive beta chains. Each entry merges the rows of one CDR3 protein and shows their most common DNA and genes. This sample lists hundreds of thousands of distinct CDR3 sequences; about 12% were detected once. Just over 0.5% of the sample lies in the top ten. Material: blood, either unsorted or a sorted T cell fraction (not recorded which). These receptors were collected from a male donor with ankylosing spondylitis.

The chain carries TRBV7-2 and TRBJ2-5; D is uncertain. This CDR3 is built from 12 residues. V shed 2 bases and J shed 12 bases, with 13 bases lying between them. Germline assignment: CDR1 SGHTA and CDR2 FQGNSA. The CDR3 region has the DNA TGTGCCAGCAGCTTATTAACCGGCGTGAAGTACTTC. As protein: CASSLLTGVKYF.

Turning to this clonotype: The junction differs from germline at one of its ends, possibly a read error. The chain carries TRBV7-2 and TRBJ1-1; D call uncertain. Germline V gene data show CDR1 as SGHTA and CDR2 as FQGNSA. CDR3 length equals 15 residues. The CDR3 coding sequence is TGTGCCAGCAGATTAGTAGGTTGGGCGGCAACTGAAGCTTTCTTT. Amino acid sequence: CASRLVGWAATEAFF. The full variable domain, with the rest looked up from reference TRBV7-2 and TRBJ1-1, is GAGVSQSPSNKVTEKGKDVELRCDPISGHTALYWYRQSLGQGLEFLIYFQGNSAPDKSGLPSDRFSAERTGGSVSTLTIQRTQQEDSAVYLCASRLVGWAATEAFFGQGTRLTVV.

Here the CDR3 DNA reads TGCAGTGCCCGTCAGAGCGGGAGGGCTACCGGGGAGCTGTTTTTT. Translating gives CSARQSGRATGELFF. This sequence joins TRBV20-1 and TRBJ2-2; TRBD2 matches 10 bases. The V gene's germline CDR1 is DFQATT and CDR2 SNEGSKA (reference sequence). V gave up 6 bases and J gave up 5 bases; unmatched junction bases: 9. CDR3 length: 15 residues.

The chain recombines TRBV9 with TRBJ1-6; unclear D gene. This CDR3 has 15 residues. V was trimmed by 2 bases and J by 8 bases, leaving 14 bases between them. Germline CDR1 is SGDLS and CDR2 is YYNGEE. The CDR3 bases are TGTGCCAGCAGCGTTGATGGCGGTGGAGATTCACCCCTCCACTTT. Protein product: CASSVDGGGDSPLHF.

The chain employs TRBV6-2 or TRBV6-3 and TRBJ2-1; 14 nucleotides match TRBD2. V gave up 4 bases and J gave up 0 bases; unmatched junction bases: 11. Germline V gives CDR1 MNHEY, CDR2 SVGEGT. The CDR3 has 20 amino acids. The CDR3 sequence: CASSSRTSGGSRSSYNEQFF. The DNA for the CDR3 is TGTGCCAGCAGTTCCCGGACTAGCGGGGGGTCCCGTAGCTCCTACAATGAGCAGTTCTTC.

Many counts were recorded for this clonotype. This chain joins TRBV28 and TRBJ2-7, with 7 bases fitting TRBD1. V lost 2 bases, J lost 3 bases, and 7 bases stayed unmatched. This CDR3 spans 15 amino acids. CDR1 and CDR2 (germline): MDHEN, SYDVKM. CDR3 nucleotides: TGTGCCAGCAGTTTAGGGGGAGACAGGGTCTACGAGCAGTACTTC. As protein: CASSLGGDRVYEQYF.

V is TRBV15 and J is TRBJ1-1; D gene ambiguous. CDR1 is LNHNV and CDR2 is YYDKDF in the germline V gene (reference sequence). V lost 5 bases and J 1 base, leaving 2 bases between the germline ends. The CDR3 consists of 11 residues. The CDR3 sequence: CATSENTEAFF. The CDR3 nucleotides read TGTGCCACCAGCGAGAACACTGAAGCTTTCTTT.

The rearrangement joins TRBV4-3 to TRBJ2-6; 7 bases are a match to TRBD1. The CDR3 is 16 residues long. J gave up 2 bases and V 1 base, and 2 bases lay outside the gene matches. The germline V gene encodes CDR1 LGHNA and CDR2 YSLEER. The CDR3 DNA is TGCGCCAGCAGCCAAGTACAGGGGCCTGGGGCCAACGTCCTGACTTTC. Protein sequence: CASSQVQGPGANVLTF.

This clonotype showed up many times. This rearrangement joins TRBV29-1 to TRBJ2-1, with 10 nucleotides matching TRBD1. CDR3 length: 14 residues. Germline V gene sequence: CDR1 SQVTM, CDR2 ANQGSEA. The ends lost 7 bases at V and 4 bases at J; junction bases unmatched: 7. CDR3 amino acids: CSAWDRGSYNEQFF. CDR3 nucleotides: TGCAGCGCTTGGGACAGGGGAAGTTACAATGAGCAGTTCTTC.

This clonotype was detected ten times or more. The chain combines TRBV2 with TRBJ1-2, with 7 bases fitting TRBD1. The CDR3 loop spans 14 amino acids. The V gene's germline CDR1 is SNHLY and CDR2 FYNNEI. J gave up 4 bases and V 6 bases, and 8 bases lay outside the gene matches. The CDR3 spells CASRVDRAGYGYTF. The CDR3 region has the DNA TGTGCCAGCAGAGTCGACAGGGCCGGCTATGGCTACACCTTC.

The chain uses TRBV6-1 and TRBJ2-3, with 13 bases lining up with TRBD2. CDR1 and CDR2 from the germline V gene are MNHNS and SASEGT. The CDR3 has 17 residues. V dropped 5 bases and J dropped 0; count of bases not matched to a gene: 5. The CDR3 reads CASSRTSGGPSTDTQYF. The CDR3, as DNA: TGTGCCAGCAGTCGGACTAGCGGGGGCCCTAGCACAGATACGCAGTATTTT.

The V call is TRBV2, the J call TRBJ1-2, with 7 nucleotides matching TRBD1. CDR1 is SNHLY and CDR2 is FYNNEI in the germline V gene. V lost 3 bases to trimming and J lost 8 bases; unmatched junction nucleotides: 9. The CDR3 has 14 residues. CDR3 protein: CASSETGISQGYTF. The CDR3 bases are TGTGCCAGCAGTGAGACAGGGATTTCGCAGGGCTACACCTTC.

This clonotype was picked up a small number of times. V is TRBV20-1 and J is TRBJ2-7; D is unresolved. Germline CDR1 DFQATT, CDR2 SNEGSKA (reference sequence). V was clipped by 0 bases and J by 0 bases, with 18 bases between them. The CDR3 consists of 17 residues. The CDR3 DNA reads as TGCAGTGCTAGAGATCAACAAAAGGGCTGGGTCTCCTACGAGCAGTACTTC. Encoded protein: CSARDQQKGWVSYEQYF.

The gene calls are TRBV20-1 and TRBJ1-1, with D tentatively TRBD1 (5 bases). This CDR3 region has 13 residues. V was shortened by 4 bases and J by 3 bases, with 12 bases between the two germline ends. Per germline, CDR1 DFQATT and CDR2 SNEGSKA (reference sequence). Here the CDR3 reads CSAKRGRDTEAFF. The CDR3 region has the DNA TGCAGTGCTAAACGGGGCAGGGACACTGAAGCTTTCTTT.

This clonotype was observed a few times. The chain is built from TRBV2 and TRBJ1-1; 7 bases are shared with TRBD1. Per germline, CDR1 SNHLY and CDR2 FYNNEI. V lost 7 bases, J lost 4 bases, and 9 bases stayed unmatched. The CDR3 consists of 14 residues. The CDR3 nucleotides read TGTGCCAGCAAGGGGGGACAGTATTCCACTGAAGCTTTCTTT. Its translation is CASKGGQYSTEAFF.

This clonotype was seen a handful of times. The chain carries TRBV10-2 and TRBJ1-1, with TRBD1 as a possible D gene (6 bases). The CDR3 is 15 amino acids. V lost 7 bases to trimming and J lost 1 base, with 16 bases between them. Germline V gene sequence: CDR1 WSHSY, CDR2 SAAADI. The CDR3 is CASTSNQGGNTEAFF. DNA for the CDR3: TGCGCCAGCACTTCTAACCAAGGGGGGAACACTGAAGCTTTCTTT.

V usage is TRBV12-5 and J usage is TRBJ2-3; 7 nucleotides line up with TRBD1. CDR3 length equals 16 residues. The germline gives CDR1 LGHNT, CDR2 FRNRAP. Unmatched junction bases numbered 13, after V lost 6 bases and J lost 4 bases. CDR3 nucleotide sequence: TGTGCTAGTGGCCAAATAAGACAGGGCCTATCAGATACGCAGTATTTT. This sequence encodes CASGQIRQGLSDTQYF.

The chain uses TRBV5-6 and TRBJ1-1, with D unresolved. The CDR3 consists of 16 residues. Germline values: CDR1 SGHDT, CDR2 YYEEEE. V was pared by 2 bases and J by 1 base, with 15 bases between. The CDR3 loop reads CASSFISPDGNTEAFF. DNA for the CDR3: TGTGCCAGCAGCTTTATAAGCCCTGATGGGAACACTGAAGCTTTCTTT.

This chain uses TRBV7-9 with TRBJ2-7, with 8 bases fitting TRBD1. CDR1 SEHNR and CDR2 FQNEAQ come from the germline V gene (reference sequence). Losses at the gene ends were 4 bases for V and 6 bases for J; bases not matched to a gene: 8. The CDR3 runs to 14 residues. CDR3 DNA sequence: TGTGCCAGCAGCTCCGGACAGGGATATGCCGAGCAGTACTTC. Its protein is CASSSGQGYAEQYF.

This clonotype was observed a few times. This chain links TRBV18 with TRBJ2-7; D may match TRBD1 or TRBD2 (5 bases each). Germline lookup yields CDR1 KGHSH and CDR2 LQKENI. The length of the CDR3 is 14 residues. V gave up 3 bases and J gave up 5 bases, with 14 bases separating them. For the CDR3, the DNA is TGTGCCAGCTCACCGACCGGGACCTTCGACGAGCAGTACTTC. Protein: CASSPTGTFDEQYF.

This clonotype has more than one count but fewer than ten. This chain joins TRBV20-1 and TRBJ1-2; perhaps TRBD1 as D (5 bases). The CDR3 length is 16 residues. Per germline, CDR1 DFQATT and CDR2 SNEGSKA (reference sequence). The germline V and J ends were trimmed by 0 bases and 5 bases, with 19 bases remaining between them. CDR3 protein: CSARDYRAGKKYGYTF. The CDR3 nucleotides read TGCAGTGCTAGAGATTATCGGGCAGGGAAGAAGTATGGCTACACCTTC.

This clonotype has just a few counts. The genes are TRBV20-1 and TRBJ1-3; possible D gene TRBD1, 5 bases. Germline loops: CDR1 DFQATT, CDR2 SNEGSKA (reference sequence). This CDR3 has 14 residues. The V end was cut by 7 bases, the J end by 0 bases, with 13 bases between. The CDR3 here is CSVLQVRSGNTIYF. The CDR3 DNA is TGCAGTGTTTTACAGGTCCGCTCTGGAAACACCATATATTTT.

This clonotype was seen many times. V usage is TRBV29-1 and J usage is TRBJ2-1; 9 bases map to TRBD2. The CDR3 has 16 residues. Trimming took 4 bases from V and 3 from J; bases not matched to a gene: 10. The germline V gene encodes CDR1 SQVTM and CDR2 ANQGSEA. The CDR3 sequence is CSVVRTSESYYNEQFF. CDR3 DNA sequence: TGCAGCGTTGTAAGGACTAGCGAATCTTACTACAATGAGCAGTTCTTC.

The table lists this clonotype with a few counts. The rearrangement joins TRBV20-1 to TRBJ1-5, with no clear D. V dropped 5 bases and J dropped 7 bases, with 12 bases sitting between them. From germline, CDR1 is DFQATT and CDR2 SNEGSKA (reference sequence). The CDR3 is 12 amino acids. DNA of the CDR3: TGCAGTGCTCCAGGAGGATGGCAGCCCCAGCATTTT. This gives the protein CSAPGGWQPQHF.

Many counts were recorded for this clonotype. The V gene is TRBV20-1, the J gene TRBJ1-2; a weak D match, TRBD1 (5 bases). V was cut by 3 bases and J by 7 bases, with 12 bases left in between. The germline V gene encodes CDR1 DFQATT and CDR2 SNEGSKA (reference sequence). The CDR3 runs to 12 residues. In nucleotides, the CDR3 is TGCAGTGCTAGGGGGGGTGTAGTTGGCTACACCTTC. Protein product: CSARGGVVGYTF.

This clonotype was counted a few times. The chain combines TRBV7-2 with TRBJ1-2; possible D gene TRBD1, 5 bases. Trimming pared 2 bases from V and 6 bases from J, leaving 10 bases between. The CDR3 is 13 amino acids. In germline, CDR1 is SGHTA, CDR2 FQGNSA. CDR3 nucleotides: TGTGCCAGCAGCTTACTGGGGGGAAATGGCTACACCTTC. As protein: CASSLLGGNGYTF.